These 19 T cell receptor beta chains originate from one sample sequenced in a study of blood T cell repertoires in COVID-19. Method: immunoSEQ multiplex PCR; TCRdb's copy keeps in-frame clones and lacks some. This repertoire shows about 350,000 clones, around nine tenths found once; its top ten account for approximately 4.1%. The sample consisted of peripheral blood. The receptors derive from a woman in her fifties or sixties with COVID-19, enrolled during active disease.

The table lists this clone with a count of one. V is TRBV18 and J is TRBJ1-1; D may be TRBD1 (6 bases). Germline lookup yields CDR1 KGHSH and CDR2 LQKENI. The CDR3 runs to 16 residues. The V end was cut by 5 bases, the J end by 0 bases, with 16 bases between. DNA for the CDR3: TGTGCCAGCTCAGGACAGAAGACGGCGATGAACACTGAAGCTTTCTTT. Its translation: CASSGQKTAMNTEAFF. The full variable domain, rest sourced from reference TRBV18 and TRBJ1-1, is NAGVMQNPRHLVRRRGQEARLRCSPMKGHSHVYWYRQLPEEGLKFMVYLQKENIIDESGMPKERFSAEFPKEGPSILRIQQVVRGDSAAYFCASSGQKTAMNTEAFFGQGTRLTVV.

The chain uses TRBV27 and TRBJ1-5; 9 positions match TRBD1. This CDR3 region has 15 residues. After removal of 5 bases from V and 6 bases from J, the junction contained 8 bases not matched to a gene. Germline CDR1 and CDR2: MNHEY and SMNVEV (reference sequence). In DNA, the CDR3 is TGTGCCAGCAGTCCCTCAGGACAGGGGCGTCAGCCCCAGCATTTT. This encodes CASSPSGQGRQPQHF.

For the CDR3, the DNA is TGCGCCAGCAGTGGTTCTAGAGTGTTCACAGATACGCAGTATTTT. Translated, it gives CASSGSRVFTDTQYF. The chain combines TRBV10-1 with TRBJ2-3; unclear D gene. CDR3 length: 15 amino acids. Germline CDR1 reads WNHNN; CDR2 reads SYGVQD (reference sequence). V lost 4 bases and J 2 bases, leaving 13 bases between the germline ends.

The rearrangement uses TRBV6-5 and TRBJ2-6, with a possible D match to TRBD1 (6 bases). The length of the CDR3 is 15 residues. The germline gives CDR1 MNHEY, CDR2 SVGAGI. Trimming stripped 6 bases from V and 2 bases from J, with 11 bases between. The CDR3 coding sequence is TGTGCCAGCAGACCAAACAGGGCTGGGGCCAACGTCCTGACTTTC. It yields the protein CASRPNRAGANVLTF.

This rearrangement joins TRBV6-6 to TRBJ2-1, with 7 nucleotides matching TRBD2. Germline V gene data show CDR1 as MNHNY and CDR2 as SVGAGI (reference sequence). This CDR3 region has 14 residues. V lost 11 bases, J lost 4 bases, and 11 bases stayed unmatched. CDR3: CAGSSRGDYNEQFF. In DNA, the CDR3 is TGTGCCGGCTCGAGCCGGGGGGATTACAATGAGCAGTTCTTC.

This rearrangement joins TRBV4-1 to TRBJ1-3; TRBD1 agrees at 10 bases. The J segment lost 2 bases and the V segment lost 1 base, leaving 2 bases of the junction unmatched. The CDR3 loop spans 16 amino acids. In germline, CDR1 is MGHRA, CDR2 YSYEKL. The CDR3 sequence: CASSQGDRGPGNTIYF. In DNA form, the CDR3 reads TGCGCCAGCAGCCAAGGTGACAGGGGGCCTGGAAACACCATATATTTT.

This sequence joins TRBV3-1 (or the pseudogene TRBV3-2) and TRBJ2-7; TRBD2 agrees at 8 bases. The CDR3 has 15 amino acids. V shed 5 bases, J shed 3 bases, and the junction held 9 bases outside the gene matches. Germline V gene lookup returns CDR1 LGHDT and CDR2 YNNKEL (reference sequence). CDR3 nucleotide sequence: TGTGCCAGCAGCGAAGGACTAGCAGAGGTCTACGAGCAGTACTTC. Its protein product is CASSEGLAEVYEQYF.

The rearrangement links TRBV28 to TRBJ2-1; D may be TRBD2 (6 bases). The CDR3 runs 15 residues. From germline, CDR1 is MDHEN and CDR2 SYDVKM. Trimming stripped 6 bases from V and 3 bases from J, with 15 bases between. CDR3 sequence: CASRVGGAGYNEQFF. For the CDR3, the DNA is TGTGCCAGCAGAGTTGGAGGGGCAGGCTACAATGAGCAGTTCTTC.

This clone has just a few counts. The rearrangement uses TRBV6-2 or TRBV6-3 and TRBJ2-4; D is ambiguous. Germline CDR1 reads MNHEY; CDR2 reads SVGEGT. Trimming removed 0 bases from V and 6 bases from J, with 9 bases in between. This CDR3 comprises 14 residues. CDR3 bases: TGTGCCAGCAGTTACTCTCAACAGTTAAACATTCAGTACTTC. Its protein is CASSYSQQLNIQYF.

This clone was recorded a few times. The chain uses TRBV7-9 and TRBJ1-5, with 10 bases aligning to TRBD1. The length of the CDR3 is 17 residues. The V and J ends lost 1 base and 0 bases, in that order; junction bases with no gene match: 3. Germline CDR1 and CDR2: SEHNR and FQNEAQ (reference sequence). CDR3 residues: CASSLEGQGFSNQPQHF. CDR3 bases: TGTGCCAGCAGCTTAGAGGGACAGGGGTTTAGCAATCAGCCCCAGCATTTT. Combining the CDR3 with reference TRBV7-9 and TRBJ1-5 gives the whole variable domain DTGVSQNPRHKITKRGQNVTFRCDPISEHNRLYWYRQTLGQGPEFLTYFQNEAQLEKSRLLSDRFSAERPKGSFSTLEIQRTEQGDSAMYLCASSLEGQGFSNQPQHFGDGTRLSIL.

The V and J genes are TRBV6-2 or TRBV6-3 and TRBJ1-5; TRBD1 matches at 7 bases. The V gene's germline CDR1 is MNHEY and CDR2 SVGEGT. Trimming removed 7 bases from V and 3 bases from J; junction bases left unmatched: 9. CDR3 length equals 15 residues. The CDR3 sequence is CASTPSTGYNQPQHF. The CDR3 DNA is TGTGCCAGCACCCCCTCGACAGGGTACAATCAGCCCCAGCATTTT.

This clone was detected a few times. The genes are TRBV28 and TRBJ1-2; tentative D call: TRBD1 (6 bases). Trimming stripped 6 bases from V and 4 bases from J, with 15 bases between. CDR1 is MDHEN and CDR2 is SYDVKM in the germline V gene. The CDR3 is made up of 14 amino acids. CDR3: CASSPGGRVYGYTF. CDR3 DNA sequence: TGTGCCAGCAGCCCCGGGGGGCGCGTCTATGGCTACACCTTC.

The V call is TRBV6-5, the J call TRBJ1-5; D ambiguous. V shed 0 bases and J shed 3 bases, with 9 bases lying between them. Germline V gene sequence: CDR1 MNHEY, CDR2 SVGAGI. CDR3 size: 15 residues. CDR3 nucleotide sequence: TGTGCCAGCAGTTACTCGTTCAGTTTCAATCAGCCCCAGCATTTT. Residues: CASSYSFSFNQPQHF.

The chain combines TRBV7-2 with TRBJ1-2, with 9 bases aligning to TRBD1. CDR3 size: 14 residues. CDR1 is SGHTA, CDR2 FQGNSA, per germline. Trimming removed 6 bases from V and 4 bases from J; junction bases left unmatched: 6. Here the CDR3 reads CASSSDRGIYGYTF. Written as DNA, the CDR3 is TGTGCCAGCAGTTCTGACAGGGGGATCTATGGCTACACCTTC. The variable domain in full, with the rest retrieved from reference TRBV7-2 and TRBJ1-2, is GAGVSQSPSNKVTEKGKDVELRCDPISGHTALYWYRQSLGQGLEFLIYFQGNSAPDKSGLPSDRFSAERTGGSVSTLTIQRTQQEDSAVYLCASSSDRGIYGYTFGSGTRLTVV.

The chain joins TRBV11-2 to TRBJ1-1, with D perhaps matching TRBD1 (6 bases). V was pared by 3 bases and J by 5 bases, with 10 bases between. The CDR3 has 13 residues. Germline V lookup: CDR1 SGHAT, CDR2 FQNNGV. CDR3 region: CASSFQGWTEAFF. The CDR3 DNA reads TGTGCCAGCAGCTTCCAGGGGTGGACTGAAGCTTTCTTT.

This chain uses TRBV20-1 with TRBJ2-3; D gene uncertain. Germline values: CDR1 DFQATT, CDR2 SNEGSKA (reference sequence). The CDR3 runs 11 residues. V was clipped by 4 bases and J by 7 bases, with 9 bases between them. The CDR3: CSANLVNTQYF. DNA of the CDR3: TGCAGTGCTAACCTAGTAAATACGCAGTATTTT.

This clone has just one count. The chain is built from TRBV7-8 and TRBJ2-3; 7 positions agree with TRBD1. J gave up 4 bases and V 5 bases, and 6 bases lay outside the gene matches. Germline loops: CDR1 SGHVS, CDR2 FQNEAQ. The CDR3 runs to 14 residues. CDR3 protein: CASSPTGIPDTQYF. DNA for the CDR3: TGTGCCAGCAGCCCGACAGGGATCCCAGATACGCAGTATTTT.

The rearrangement links TRBV4-2 to TRBJ1-1; 8 bases line up with TRBD1. This CDR3 spans 16 amino acids. The germline V gene encodes CDR1 LGHNA and CDR2 YNFKEQ. The J segment lost 3 bases and the V segment lost 3 bases, leaving 9 bases of the junction unmatched. The CDR3 region has the DNA TGTGCCAGCAGCCACCAGGGGGCGAGGGGGGACACTGAAGCTTTCTTT. Protein: CASSHQGARGDTEAFF.

Here the CDR3 reads CASSYSGCPTGDLETQYF. CDR3 coding DNA: TGTGCCAGCAGTTACTCGGGGTGTCCGACAGGGGATCTGGAGACCCAGTACTTC. The rearrangement uses TRBV6-7 and TRBJ2-5; 8 bases map to TRBD1. TRBV6-7 is an open reading frame, and its role is uncertain. The CDR3 totals 18 residues. Unmatched junction bases numbered 14, after V lost 0 bases and J lost 5 bases.